This TCR beta chain was observed in a study of early T cells in non-severe SARS-CoV-2 infection. TCRdb redid the calling of the 5' RACE reads with MiXCR, one entry per CDR3 protein. The data contain about 110,000 distinct CDR3 sequences, around 10% of them singletons. The V and J ends lost 1 base and 3 bases respectively, with 14 bases between them. Germline CDR1 KGHSH, CDR2 LQKENI. The CDR3 covers 16 residues. This clonotype has a count of ten or more. The clonotype originates from an adult who was a healthcare worker with PCR-confirmed SARS-CoV-2 infection or an uninfected control (not recorded which). This chain connects TRBV18 to TRBJ2-3; the D is unclear. The sample was whole blood. The CDR3 reads CASSPRPGSRTDTQYF. The DNA for the CDR3 is TGTGCCAGCTCACCACGACCGGGCTCAAGGACAGATACGCAGTATTTT. Based on the CDR3 plus reference TRBV18 and TRBJ2-3, the full variable domain is NAGVMQNPRHLVRRRGQEARLRCSPMKGHSHVYWYRQLPEEGLKFMVYLQKENIIDESGMPKERFSAEFPKEGPSILRIQQVVRGDSAAYFCASSPRPGSRTDTQYFGPGTRLTVL.